This T cell receptor beta chain is drawn from a study of CD8+CD57+ T cells in acquired aplastic anemia. Study overall: Sorted CD4+ and CD8+ cell DNA averaged approximately 3.4 ug. Healthy donors gave around 9.9 million reads on average for CD4+ cells. Points from the study as a whole: Roughly 27 shared CD8+ CDR3s appeared highly expressed within patients' immunodominant clones.

CDR3 and TCR beta VDJ profiling relied on genomic DNA as the template. TCRdb analysed the reads with MiXCR anew, one entry per CDR3 protein. The data show about 220,000 distinct CDR3 sequences, with almost 35% seen just once and around 1.1% held by the top ten. With respect to this clonotype: Antigen: not known.

Trimming removed 3 bases from V and 4 bases from J; junction bases left unmatched: 8. This CDR3 has 16 amino acids. Germline V gene sequence: CDR1 SGHRS, CDR2 YFSETQ. The source is a human donor in good health, serving as a control. The chain has TRBV5-1 and TRBJ2-3, with 10 bases aligning to TRBD2. The sequenced material came from sorted CD4+, CD8+, or CD8+CD57+ T cells (not recorded which) from PBMCs. The CDR3 is CASSSLAGRPSDTQYF. DNA for the CDR3: TGCGCCAGCAGCTCACTAGCGGGAAGGCCCTCAGATACGCAGTATTTT.